Reported below is one T cell receptor (beta chain). The CDR3 is 15 amino acids. V shed 7 bases and J 9 bases; nucleotides not matched to a gene: 7. CDR1 is MDHEN, CDR2 SYDVKM, per germline. The record originates from a study of shared clonotypes between healthy human individuals. Replicate PCRs run on sorted subsets employed about 220 ng DNA, 30,000 to 35,000 T cell genomes. Clones were sequenced by immunoSEQ multiplex PCR, and TCRdb holds only the in-frame ones, with some missing. Here the sample spans approximately 2.1 million clones, over 90% being singletons. CD4+ cells yielded CD45RA+ naive and CD45RA-negative memory subsets.

The rearrangement joins TRBV28 to TRBJ2-2; 14 bases line up with TRBD2. The TCR originated in a man in his late teens or twenties in good health. Some clones in this sample may be carry-over from other donors' samples. Sequenced material: naive CD4+ T cells from PBMCs. Subset noted: CD45RA+ positively selected. CDR3: CASTHGLAGGRELFF. The DNA for the CDR3 is TGTGCCAGCACCCATGGACTAGCGGGAGGCCGGGAGCTGTTTTTT.